A selection of T cell receptor beta chains follows, all from one sample in a study of T cells in Graves' hyperthyroidism and ophthalmopathy. TCRdb re-analysed the multiplex PCR reads in MiXCR, keeping a single row per CDR3 protein. Among hundreds of thousands of distinct CDR3 sequences listed, 12% to 15% were seen once. Sequenced material: blood. Source of these receptors: a woman in her forties with Graves' hyperthyroidism. Each CDR3 is given with its conserved first and last residue. D genes are given only for firm matches. Not every row has a clone size; where given, it reads once, few, many or a size class.

D: .; length: 22; J: TRBJ2-6; size: .; V: TRBV12-3/TRBV12-4; CDR3: CASSYGLGRGQRPDFRGDVLTF; DNA: .
D: .; length: 14; J: TRBJ1-2; size: many; V: TRBV5-8; CDR3: CASSSKTGYYGYTF; DNA: TGTGCCAGCAGCTCGAAAACAGGCTACTATGGCTACACCTTC
D: TRBD2; length: 16; J: TRBJ2-7; size: many; V: TRBV11-2; CDR3: CASSLGPSGSSYEQYF; DNA: TGTGCCAGCAGCTTAGGTCCTAGCGGGAGCTCCTACGAGCAGTACTTC
D: TRBD2; length: 15; J: TRBJ2-3; size: few; V: TRBV6-1; CDR3: CATNYGGGSTDTRYF; DNA: TGTGCCACTAATTATGGGGGGGGTAGCACAGATACGCGGTATTTT
D: .; length: 14; J: TRBJ2-1; size: many; V: TRBV5-1; CDR3: CASTRAAEYNEQFF; DNA: TGCGCCAGCACCCGCGCTGCTGAGTACAATGAGCAGTTCTTC
D: TRBD1; length: 15; J: TRBJ1-2; size: many; V: TRBV7-6; CDR3: CASSLEGTDPYGYTF; DNA: TGTGCCAGCAGCTTAGAGGGGACAGACCCTTATGGCTACACCTTC
D: .; length: 13; J: TRBJ2-7; size: many; V: TRBV5-5; CDR3: CASSWDGNYEQYF; DNA: TGTGCCAGCAGCTGGGACGGAAACTACGAGCAGTACTTC
D: .; length: 15; J: TRBJ2-1; size: .; V: TRBV24-1; CDR3: CATSDSGTLYNEQFF; DNA: TGTGCCACCAGTGATTCCGGGACGTTATACAATGAGCAGTTCTTC
D: .; length: 16; J: TRBJ1-4; size: few; V: TRBV9; CDR3: CASSVAPEATNEKLFF; DNA: TGTGCCAGCAGCGTAGCCCCCGAGGCAACTAATGAAAAACTGTTTTTT
D: TRBD2; length: 14; J: TRBJ2-3; size: few; V: TRBV6-1; CDR3: CASSDTSGRGTQYF; DNA: TGTGCCAGCAGTGATACTAGCGGGAGAGGTACGCAGTATTTT
D: .; length: 19; J: TRBJ2-1; size: few; V: TRBV11-3; CDR3: CASSLEGVWFTQGYNEQFF; DNA: TGTGCCAGCAGCTTAGAGGGGGTTTGGTTCACGCAGGGCTACAATGAGCAGTTCTTC
D: .; length: 14; J: TRBJ1-5; size: few; V: TRBV7-8; CDR3: CASSFQRSNQPQHF; DNA: TGTGCCAGCAGCTTTCAGCGAAGCAATCAGCCCCAGCATTTT
D: .; length: 13; J: TRBJ2-7; size: many; V: TRBV28; CDR3: CASSLYQLGEQYF; DNA: TGTGCCAGCAGTTTGTACCAGTTGGGCGAGCAGTACTTC
D: .; length: 14; J: TRBJ1-2; size: many; V: TRBV7-9; CDR3: CASSPRTSNYGYTF; DNA: TGTGCCAGCAGCCCAAGGACATCCAACTATGGCTACACCTTC
D: .; length: 15; J: TRBJ2-1; size: many; V: TRBV5-1; CDR3: CASSLASGAKNEQFF; DNA: TGCGCCAGCAGCTTGGCATCGGGAGCTAAAAATGAGCAGTTCTTC
D: TRBD1; length: 14; J: TRBJ2-7; size: many; V: TRBV20-1; CDR3: CSATPPTGVYEQYF; DNA: TGCAGTGCTACTCCCCCCACAGGGGTCTACGAGCAGTACTTC
D: .; length: 19; J: TRBJ1-1; size: many; V: TRBV10-3; CDR3: CAISENLLPRDVPGTEAFF; DNA: TGTGCCATCAGTGAGAATTTACTTCCCCGGGACGTCCCGGGCACTGAAGCTTTCTTT
D: .; length: 13; J: TRBJ2-3; size: many; V: TRBV7-3; CDR3: CASSSQKGDTQYF; DNA: TGTGCCAGCAGCTCACAGAAGGGAGATACGCAGTATTTT
D: .; length: 14; J: TRBJ2-3; size: .; V: TRBV19; CDR3: CASSIALAADTQYF; DNA: TGTGCCAGTAGTATAGCTCTAGCAGCAGATACGCAGTATTTT
D: .; length: 14; J: TRBJ2-3; size: many; V: TRBV12-3/TRBV12-4; CDR3: CASKQGVLTDTQYF; DNA: TGTGCCAGCAAACAAGGGGTTTTGACAGATACGCAGTATTTT
D: .; length: 13; J: TRBJ2-7; size: many; V: TRBV20-1; CDR3: CSAQGSGVPEQYF; DNA: TGCAGTGCTCAAGGGTCCGGGGTCCCCGAGCAGTACTTC
D: TRBD1; length: 14; J: TRBJ1-2; size: .; V: TRBV29-1; CDR3: CSVAAGDRAGGYTF; DNA: TGCAGCGTGGCGGCGGGGGACAGGGCAGGCGGCTACACCTTC
D: .; length: 15; J: TRBJ2-4; size: few; V: TRBV20-1; CDR3: CSARSDRGSKNIQYF; DNA: TGCAGTGCTAGAAGCGACCGAGGATCCAAAAACATTCAGTACTTC
D: .; length: 18; J: TRBJ2-1; size: many; V: TRBV27; CDR3: CASSFLGLKGPSYNEQFF; DNA: TGTGCCAGCAGTTTCCTGGGTCTGAAGGGGCCTTCCTACAATGAGCAGTTCTTC
D: .; length: 13; J: TRBJ2-5; size: many; V: TRBV28; CDR3: CASSFENRQTQYF; DNA: TGTGCCAGCAGTTTCGAGAACAGGCAGACCCAGTACTTC
D: .; length: 17; J: TRBJ2-6; size: many; V: TRBV28; CDR3: CASSGGDELSGANVLTF; DNA: TGTGCCAGCAGTGGGGGTGACGAGCTCTCTGGGGCCAACGTCCTGACTTTC
D: .; length: 14; J: TRBJ1-4; size: few; V: TRBV10-3; CDR3: CAISADSRNEKLFF; DNA: TGTGCCATCAGTGCGGACAGTCGGAATGAAAAACTGTTTTTT
D: TRBD2; length: 16; J: TRBJ2-3; size: few; V: TRBV11-2; CDR3: CASSLAGSGKKDTQYF; DNA: TGTGCCAGCAGCTTAGCGGGGAGCGGGAAAAAAGATACGCAGTATTTT
D: TRBD1; length: 15; J: TRBJ2-1; size: .; V: TRBV4-1; CDR3: CASSRQGDSYNEQFF; DNA: TGCGCCAGCAGCCGGCAGGGGGACTCCTACAATGAGCAGTTCTTC
D: TRBD2; length: 15; J: TRBJ2-5; size: few; V: TRBV5-1; CDR3: CASKPTSVSQETQYF; DNA: TGCGCCAGCAAACCGACTAGCGTCTCCCAAGAGACCCAGTACTTC
D: TRBD1; length: 14; J: TRBJ1-4; size: many; V: TRBV28; CDR3: CASRETGPLEKLFF; DNA: TGTGCCAGCAGGGAGACAGGGCCCCTTGAAAAACTGTTTTTT
D: TRBD1; length: 14; J: TRBJ1-5; size: many; V: TRBV6-2/TRBV6-3; CDR3: CASRPSGTDQPQHF; DNA: TGTGCCAGCAGACCGTCAGGGACAGATCAGCCCCAGCATTTT
D: .; length: 14; J: TRBJ2-3; size: .; V: TRBV20-1; CDR3: CSARQVHSGDTQYF; DNA: TGCAGTGCCCGGCAGGTCCATAGCGGAGATACGCAGTATTTT
D: .; length: 12; J: TRBJ2-7; size: many; V: TRBV12-3/TRBV12-4; CDR3: CASSSGSGEQYF; DNA: TGTGCCAGCAGTTCCGGGTCCGGGGAGCAGTACTTC
D: TRBD2; length: 19; J: TRBJ2-4; size: .; V: TRBV6-1; CDR3: CASSELSGRASRAKNIQYF; DNA: TGTGCCAGCAGTGAGTTGAGCGGGAGGGCCAGCCGAGCCAAAAACATTCAGTACTTC
D: TRBD2; length: 15; J: TRBJ2-1; size: few; V: TRBV11-2; CDR3: CASRPIGLAGERQFF; DNA: TGTGCCAGCAGACCCATCGGACTAGCGGGAGAACGGCAGTTCTTC
D: .; length: 15; J: TRBJ2-3; size: many; V: TRBV28; CDR3: CASRAGGLSTDTQYF; DNA: TGTGCCAGCAGAGCGGGTGGATTATCCACAGATACGCAGTATTTT
D: .; length: 16; J: TRBJ2-6; size: .; V: TRBV4-1; CDR3: CASSQEGGAGANVLTF; DNA: TGCGCCAGCAGCCAAGAAGGTGGGGCTGGGGCCAACGTCCTGACTTTC
D: TRBD2; length: 15; J: TRBJ2-1; size: few; V: TRBV20-1; CDR3: CSAPLGGRAYNEQFF; DNA: TGCAGTGCTCCCCTCGGCGGGAGGGCCTACAATGAGCAGTTCTTC
D: .; length: 15; J: TRBJ1-1; size: many; V: TRBV3-1; CDR3: CASSPQVSGNTEAFF; DNA: TGTGCCAGCAGCCCCCAAGTCTCGGGGAACACTGAAGCTTTCTTT
D: .; length: 14; J: TRBJ2-5; size: many; V: TRBV5-6; CDR3: CASSSRGAGETQYF; DNA: TGTGCCAGCAGCTCTCGGGGGGCCGGGGAGACCCAGTACTTC
D: .; length: 15; J: TRBJ1-6; size: few; V: TRBV6-2/TRBV6-3; CDR3: CASSYSGATNSPLHF; DNA: TGTGCCAGCAGTTACTCGGGGGCCACCAATTCACCCCTCCACTTT
D: TRBD2; length: 16; J: TRBJ2-6; size: .; V: TRBV5-1; CDR3: CASSLLTSGSTNVLTF; DNA: TGCGCCAGCAGCTTACTAACTAGCGGGAGTACCAACGTCCTGACTTTC
D: .; length: 15; J: TRBJ2-5; size: many; V: TRBV2; CDR3: CASSGGGTRRETQYF; DNA: TGTGCCAGCAGTGGGGGTGGGACCCGTCGAGAGACCCAGTACTTC
D: TRBD2; length: 15; J: TRBJ2-2; size: few; V: TRBV7-3; CDR3: CASSAASGSTGELFF; DNA: TGTGCCAGCAGCGCGGCTAGCGGGAGTACCGGGGAGCTGTTTTTT
D: .; length: 14; J: TRBJ2-5; size: .; V: TRBV4-1; CDR3: CASSQPTQGETQYF; DNA: TGCGCCAGCAGCCAACCGACCCAGGGGGAGACCCAGTACTTC
D: TRBD2; length: 20; J: TRBJ2-2; size: .; V: TRBV4-2; CDR3: CASSQDWVSAGGPDTGELFF; DNA: TGTGCCAGCAGCCAAGATTGGGTCTCAGCGGGAGGGCCGGACACCGGGGAGCTGTTTTTT
D: TRBD2; length: 16; J: TRBJ2-7; size: many; V: TRBV27; CDR3: CASSLSLQRGTYEQYF; DNA: TGTGCCAGCAGTTTATCTTTACAGCGGGGGACCTACGAGCAGTACTTC
D: .; length: 17; J: TRBJ2-1; size: many; V: TRBV3-1; CDR3: CASSPRPTSSIYNEQFF; DNA: TGTGCCAGCAGCCCCCGCCCGACTAGTTCAATTTACAATGAGCAGTTCTTC
D: .; length: 15; J: TRBJ2-1; size: few; V: TRBV20-1; CDR3: CSVLEEEFVSNEQFF; DNA: TGCAGTGTGTTGGAGGAGGAGTTTGTATCAAATGAGCAGTTCTTC
D: TRBD2; length: 18; J: TRBJ2-3; size: few; V: TRBV6-5; CDR3: CASSYPAGTSGLWDTQYF; DNA: TGTGCCAGCAGTTACCCGGCAGGGACTAGCGGCTTGTGGGATACGCAGTATTTT
D: TRBD1; length: 13; J: TRBJ1-2; size: many; V: TRBV3-1; CDR3: CASSQQGGTGYTF; DNA: TGTGCCAGCAGCCAGCAGGGGGGGACTGGCTACACCTTC
D: TRBD2; length: 17; J: TRBJ2-1; size: .; V: TRBV5-1; CDR3: CASSSSGSQFSYNEQFF; DNA: TGCGCCAGCAGCTCTAGCGGGAGCCAATTCTCCTACAATGAGCAGTTCTTC
D: TRBD1; length: 16; J: TRBJ1-1; size: many; V: TRBV7-2; CDR3: CASSRKQGAWNTEAFF; DNA: TGTGCCAGCAGCCGGAAACAGGGGGCCTGGAACACTGAAGCTTTCTTT
D: TRBD2; length: 15; J: TRBJ2-1; size: few; V: TRBV6-1; CDR3: CATSHGREVWDEQFF; DNA: TGTGCCACATCCCATGGGCGGGAGGTGTGGGATGAGCAGTTCTTC
D: .; length: 15; J: TRBJ2-5; size: .; V: TRBV11-2; CDR3: CASSLEWTYQETQYF; DNA: TGTGCCAGCAGCTTAGAGTGGACCTACCAAGAGACCCAGTACTTC
D: TRBD2; length: 22; J: TRBJ2-1; size: .; V: TRBV6-5; CDR3: CASSYSTVILAGGGGIYNEQFF; DNA: TGTGCCAGCAGTTACTCGACGGTAATACTAGCGGGAGGAGGAGGAATATACAATGAGCAGTTCTTC
D: .; length: 14; J: TRBJ2-3; size: many; V: TRBV18; CDR3: CASSLQQGTDTQYF; DNA: TGTGCCAGCTCACTCCAACAGGGCACAGATACGCAGTATTTT
D: .; length: 15; J: TRBJ2-2; size: many; V: TRBV5-1; CDR3: CASSLDSPRAGELFF; DNA: TGCGCCAGCAGCTTGGACTCGCCGAGGGCCGGGGAGCTGTTTTTT